The 30 T cell receptor beta chains given below trace back to one sample, sequenced in a study of beta chain features in type 1 diabetes. The study, taken as a whole, reports: When Type 1 diabetes patients were examined, their TCRB CDR3s proved moderately but significantly shorter in all four CD4+ subsets.

Investigators reverse transcribed all isolated RNA, so they sequenced expressed TCRB transcripts. The repertoire was sequenced with immunoSEQ multiplex PCR; TCRdb's copy has only in-frame clones and lacks some. The table shows approximately 150,000 clones, with 63% occurring only once. These receptors lack a known antigen. The sequenced sample was naive CD4+ T cells from blood. Receptors originate from a man aged 30 to 39 with type 1 diabetes.

CDR3 DNA sequence: TGTGCCTGGAGTCCCCAGACCAATCAGCCCCAGCATTTT. Amino acids: CAWSPQTNQPQHF. This chain uses TRBV30 with TRBJ1-5, with unresolved D. This CDR3 spans 13 amino acids. The V gene lost 2 bases and the J gene lost 3 bases, with 8 bases spanning the gap. Looked up from germline, CDR1 is GTSNPN and CDR2 is SVGIG (reference sequence).

V usage is TRBV28 and J usage is TRBJ1-2, with unresolved D. This CDR3 has 12 amino acids. The germline CDR1 and CDR2 sequences are MDHEN and SYDVKM. The CDR3: CVGGRANYGYTF. CDR3 nucleotides: TGTGTCGGCGGTAGAGCTAACTATGGCTACACCTTC.

The chain recombines TRBV9 with TRBJ2-4; 10 bases agree with TRBD1. CDR1 SGDLS and CDR2 YYNGEE come from the germline V gene. This CDR3 has 16 residues. The ends lost 4 bases at V and 3 bases at J; junction bases unmatched: 7. CDR3 sequence reads: CASSMGQGYDKNIQYF. The CDR3 DNA sequence: TGTGCCAGCAGCATGGGACAGGGGTACGACAAAAACATTCAGTACTTC. The variable domain in full, with the rest retrieved from reference TRBV9 and TRBJ2-4, is DSGVTQTPKHLITATGQRVTLRCSPRSGDLSVYWYQQSLDQGLQFLIQYYNGEERAKGNILERFSAQQFPDLHSELNLSSLELGDSALYFCASSMGQGYDKNIQYFGAGTRLSVL.

The rearrangement joins TRBV13 to TRBJ2-2, with TRBD2 matching over 7 bases. V shed 7 bases and J 2 bases; nucleotides not matched to a gene: 7. From germline, CDR1 is PRHDT and CDR2 FYEKMQ (reference sequence). The CDR3 spans 15 residues. CDR3 in DNA: TGTGCCAGCACCCCGGGACTACTCAACACCGGGGAGCTGTTTTTT. It translates to CASTPGLLNTGELFF. The variable domain in full, completed from reference TRBV13 and TRBJ2-2, reads AAGVIQSPRHLIKEKRETATLKCYPIPRHDTVYWYQQGPGQDPQFLISFYEKMQSDKGSIPDRFSAQQFSDYHSELNMSSLELGDSALYFCASTPGLLNTGELFFGEGSRLTVL.

This clone is a singleton in its sample. The chain recombines TRBV25-1 with TRBJ1-1; no firm D call. CDR1 is MGHDK and CDR2 is SYGVNS in the germline V gene. Trimming cost V 4 bases and J 1 base, with 7 bases left between them. The CDR3 spans 13 residues. In DNA, the CDR3 is TGTGCCAGCAGTGGCATGCGGAACACTGAAGCTTTCTTT. Protein: CASSGMRNTEAFF.

The V call is TRBV9, the J call TRBJ2-5; D gene unclear. The germline gives CDR1 SGDLS, CDR2 YYNGEE. With 0 bases removed from V and 0 bases from J, the gap between germline ends came to 6 bases. There are 14 residues in the CDR3. The CDR3 is CASSVVGHQETQYF. The CDR3, as DNA: TGTGCCAGCAGCGTAGTTGGGCACCAAGAGACCCAGTACTTC.

This clone appeared once. In the same sample, other DNA sequences code for this CDR3. The chain recombines TRBV20-1 with TRBJ2-5, with D perhaps matching TRBD1 (6 bases). Germline CDR1 DFQATT, CDR2 SNEGSKA (reference sequence). V was clipped by 6 bases and J by 3 bases, with 8 bases between them. The CDR3 runs to 11 residues. The CDR3: CSATGEETQYF. The DNA for the CDR3 is TGCAGTGCGACAGGAGAAGAGACCCAGTACTTC.

The genes are TRBV29-1 and TRBJ1-2; tentative D call: TRBD1 (6 bases). The V gene lost 7 bases and the J gene lost 7 bases, with 19 bases spanning the gap. Per the germline V gene, CDR1 is SQVTM and CDR2 is ANQGSEA. CDR3 size: 13 residues. DNA of the CDR3: TGCAGCGCGTGGTCAGGGGTCCGGGGTGGCTACACCTTC. This codes for CSAWSGVRGGYTF.

The chain couples TRBV29-1 to TRBJ2-5, with 10 bases identical to TRBD2. Trimming cost V 4 bases and J 5 bases; bases outside gene matches: 7. The CDR3 is made up of 14 amino acids. From germline, CDR1 is SQVTM and CDR2 ANQGSEA. The DNA of the CDR3 is TGCAGCGTTGCGTCTAGCGGGGGCATGGAGACCCAGTACTTC. Its protein product is CSVASSGGMETQYF.

This sequence joins TRBV4-3 and TRBJ2-7; D is perhaps TRBD2 (5 bases). There are 15 residues in the CDR3. Germline V CDR1 and CDR2: LGHNA, YSLEER. V dropped 1 base and J dropped 3 bases, with 13 bases sitting between them. DNA for the CDR3: TGCGCCAGCAGCCAAGGGTCCGAAGGAGGCTACGAGCAGTACTTC. It is translated as CASSQGSEGGYEQYF.

This clone appeared a few times. The chain employs TRBV11-2 and TRBJ2-3, with TRBD1 matching over 10 bases. After removal of 5 bases from V and 0 bases from J, the junction contained 8 bases not matched to a gene. The CDR3 totals 17 residues. Germline V gene lookup returns CDR1 SGHAT and CDR2 FQNNGV. CDR3: CASSPWTGGVSTDTQYF. Written as DNA, the CDR3 is TGTGCCAGCAGCCCCTGGACAGGGGGTGTGAGCACAGATACGCAGTATTTT.

The J gene is TRBJ2-1, the V gene TRBV5-1; D unresolved. This CDR3 has 14 amino acids. Looked up from germline, CDR1 is SGHRS and CDR2 is YFSETQ. V lost 9 bases, J lost 7 bases, and 20 bases lay in between. In DNA, the CDR3 is TGCGCCACCAAGACTGGTTTAAAGTTAAATGAGCAGTTCTTC. As protein: CATKTGLKLNEQFF.

This chain links TRBV2 with TRBJ2-3; no clear D. Germline loops: CDR1 SNHLY, CDR2 FYNNEI. The germline V and J ends were trimmed by 3 bases and 6 bases, with 7 bases remaining between them. CDR3 length: 12 residues. The CDR3 bases are TGTGCCAGCAGTGACCGGTACGATACGCAGTATTTT. As protein: CASSDRYDTQYF.

This chain connects TRBV29-1 to TRBJ2-5, with D uncertain. This CDR3 has 13 amino acids. Looked up from germline, CDR1 is SQVTM and CDR2 is ANQGSEA. V was shortened by 3 bases and J by 4 bases, with 12 bases between the two germline ends. The CDR3, as DNA: TGCAGCGTTGACACGAAGGATCGAGAGACCCAGTACTTC. This gives the protein CSVDTKDRETQYF.

This clone was counted a single time. This chain connects TRBV4-1 to TRBJ2-5, with 8 positions matching TRBD2. Losses at the gene ends were 3 bases for V and 5 bases for J; bases not matched to a gene: 2. The CDR3 is 13 amino acids. Germline CDR1 is MGHRA and CDR2 is YSYEKL. CDR3 in amino acids: CASSQTSEETQYF. The DNA of the CDR3 is TGCGCCAGCAGCCAGACTAGCGAGGAGACCCAGTACTTC.

This clone was recorded once. The rearrangement links TRBV4-3 to TRBJ2-7; D is unclear. The ends were cut back, 9 bases at V and 0 bases at J, with 12 bases in the middle. Germline V lookup: CDR1 LGHNA, CDR2 YSLEER. CDR3 size: 13 residues. The CDR3 nucleotides read TGCGCCAGATGGGCCTCAAGCTCCTACGAGCAGTACTTC. It yields the protein CARWASSSYEQYF.

The V call is TRBV7-2, the J call TRBJ2-7; D not certain. The CDR3 totals 12 residues. V lost 1 base to trimming and J lost 9 bases, with 10 bases between them. Looked up from germline, CDR1 is SGHTA and CDR2 is FQGNSA. CDR3 in amino acids: CASSLVAVGQYF. The CDR3 bases are TGTGCCAGCAGCTTAGTTGCAGTCGGGCAGTACTTC.

This clone occurred a few times. This chain connects TRBV30 to TRBJ2-1; unclear D gene. V lost 7 bases and J 9 bases, leaving 10 bases between the germline ends. Germline V CDR1 and CDR2: GTSNPN, SVGIG (reference sequence). The CDR3 length is 10 residues. The CDR3 region has the DNA TGTGCCTATTCGGGTCTTGAGCAGTTCTTC. Translating it yields CAYSGLEQFF.

This chain uses TRBV7-2 with TRBJ2-7; 10 bases map to TRBD2. V was pared by 4 bases and J by 6 bases, with 6 bases of the junction left unmatched. This CDR3 comprises 14 residues. Germline lookup yields CDR1 SGHTA and CDR2 FQGNSA. CDR3 DNA sequence: TGTGCCAGCAGCTCCCTGGTAGCGGGAGGCGAGCAGTACTTC. It specifies CASSSLVAGGEQYF.

The rearrangement links TRBV18 to TRBJ1-5, with 9 positions matching TRBD1. V trimming: 3 bases; J trimming: 5 bases; junction bases outside the gene matches: 2. Germline values: CDR1 KGHSH, CDR2 LQKENI. The CDR3 has 14 amino acids. The CDR3 is CASSPGQGYQPQHF. The DNA for the CDR3 is TGTGCCAGCTCACCGGGACAGGGTTATCAGCCCCAGCATTTT.

The V gene is TRBV2, the J gene TRBJ2-7; TRBD1 is a possible D gene (6 bases). The CDR3 covers 15 residues. CDR1 SNHLY and CDR2 FYNNEI come from the germline V gene. With 2 bases removed from V and 6 bases from J, the gap between germline ends came to 17 bases. The CDR3 here is CASSEPVPGAPEQYF. CDR3 in DNA: TGTGCCAGCAGTGAACCGGTCCCAGGGGCCCCCGAGCAGTACTTC.

The genes are TRBV7-2 and TRBJ2-7, with TRBD2 matching over 8 bases. J gave up 0 bases and V 6 bases, and 4 bases lay outside the gene matches. This CDR3 contains 14 residues. Germline V gene sequence: CDR1 SGHTA, CDR2 FQGNSA. The CDR3 DNA sequence: TGTGCCAGCAGTCGTAGCGGGAACTCCTACGAGCAGTACTTC. Protein product: CASSRSGNSYEQYF.

CDR3 DNA sequence: TGTGCCAGCAGCTTAGATTGGGATTACAATGAGCAGTTCTTC. Residues: CASSLDWDYNEQFF. The V call is TRBV7-9, the J call TRBJ2-1; D call uncertain. V was pared by 1 base and J by 4 bases, with 8 bases between. Germline V lookup: CDR1 SEHNR, CDR2 FQNEAQ (reference sequence). This CDR3 spans 14 amino acids.

This chain links TRBV23-1 with TRBJ1-2; D gene ambiguous. TRBV23-1 is filed as an ORF, its function uncertain. V dropped 0 bases and J dropped 4 bases, with 9 bases sitting between them. CDR3 length: 14 amino acids. CDR3 DNA sequence: TGCGCCAGCAGTCAATCAGGTCCCGTCTATGGCTACACCTTC. It is translated as CASSQSGPVYGYTF.

The CDR3 here is CASSTWSVPNVLTF. The DNA of the CDR3 is TGTGCCAGCAGCACCTGGTCCGTGCCCAACGTCCTGACTTTC. The chain carries TRBV28 and TRBJ2-6; no clear D gene. This CDR3 has 14 amino acids. V lost 6 bases, J lost 8 bases, and 14 bases lay in between. Germline loops: CDR1 MDHEN, CDR2 SYDVKM.

V usage is TRBV7-2 and J usage is TRBJ2-5, with 7 bases matching TRBD1. The CDR3 covers 13 residues. V lost 6 bases and J lost 2; bases outside the gene matches: 3. Per germline, CDR1 SGHTA and CDR2 FQGNSA. CDR3 bases: TGTGCCAGCAGACGGACAGGACAAGAGACCCAGTACTTC. It is translated as CASRRTGQETQYF.

The V and J genes are TRBV28 and TRBJ2-7; possibly TRBD1 for D (6 bases). V dropped 4 bases and J dropped 5 bases, with 18 bases sitting between them. The CDR3 length is 15 residues. The germline gives CDR1 MDHEN, CDR2 SYDVKM. The CDR3 loop reads CASSSPPGTIHEQYF. In nucleotides, the CDR3 is TGTGCCAGCAGTTCGCCCCCGGGGACAATCCACGAGCAGTACTTC.

V gene TRBV21-1 combines with J gene TRBJ2-3; the table's TRBD2 call for D was not verified on the DNA. TRBV21-1 represents a pseudogene. The CDR3 runs 15 residues. CDR3 sequence: CFGRRTAYHMDTQYF. CDR3 bases: TGTTTTGGGAGGCGAACGGCCTATCACATGGATACGCAGTATTTT.

The chain is built from TRBV5-1 and TRBJ2-7; D is ambiguous. Per germline, CDR1 SGHRS and CDR2 YFSETQ. Trimming took 1 base from V and 7 from J, leaving 12 bases between them. This CDR3 region has 13 residues. CDR3 coding DNA: TGCGCCAGCAGCTTGCCGGGTTCTGGTGAGCAGTACTTC. The encoded protein is CASSLPGSGEQYF.

V and J are TRBV4-3 and TRBJ2-3, with D perhaps matching TRBD1 (5 bases). The CDR3 length is 15 residues. Trimming cost V 0 bases and J 5 bases, with 12 bases left between them. In germline, CDR1 is LGHNA, CDR2 YSLEER. This CDR3 reads CASSQEGLALDTQYF. Here the CDR3 DNA reads TGCGCCAGCAGCCAAGAGGGGCTGGCTTTAGATACGCAGTATTTT.